A selection of T cell receptor beta chains follows, all from one sample in a study of blood T cell repertoires in COVID-19. The assay was immunoSEQ multiplex PCR, and TCRdb's table has in-frame clones only and misses some. The sample lists 450,000 or so clones; roughly 88% were seen once. The sequencing sample was made of PBMCs or T cells enriched from blood (not recorded which). Source of these receptors: a man aged 18-30 years who had recovered from COVID-19. The CDR3 runs from the conserved cysteine through the conserved F or W. A D gene is named only where the DNA matches it firmly. The size of a clone is reported for some rows only, either as once, few or many, or as a class for expanded clones.

>-|17|TRBV28|-|TRBJ1-1
CASSFLLISRMNTEAFF
TGTGCCAGCAGTTTTTTGCTCATTTCTAGAATGAACACTGAAGCTTTCTTT
>TRBD1|15|TRBV25-1|-|TRBJ1-1
CASRADRGPVTEAFF
TGTGCCAGCAGGGCTGACAGGGGGCCGGTCACTGAAGCTTTCTTT
>TRBD1|14|TRBV6-1|-|TRBJ1-5
CASRNRGMNQPQHF
TGTGCCAGCAGGAACAGGGGTATGAATCAGCCCCAGCATTTT
>TRBD1|18|TRBV4-1|-|TRBJ1-5
CASSLRDSSVVSNQPQHF
TGCGCCAGCAGCCTTAGGGACAGTTCCGTCGTGAGCAATCAGCCCCAGCATTTT
>TRBD2|17|TRBV27|-|TRBJ2-1
CASSPYLLAGADNEQFF
TGTGCCAGCAGCCCATACCTACTAGCGGGAGCTGACAATGAGCAGTTCTTC
>TRBD2|16|TRBV7-6|-|TRBJ2-1
CASSPLAGASYNEQFF
TGTGCCAGCAGCCCACTAGCGGGAGCATCCTACAATGAGCAGTTCTTC
>-|14|TRBV2|once|TRBJ2-5
CASSETGPQETQYF
TGTGCCAGCAGTGAGACAGGACCTCAAGAGACCCAGTACTTC
>-|15|TRBV3-1/TRBV3-2|-|TRBJ1-5
CASSKGAFGNQPQHF
TGTGCCAGCAGCAAAGGGGCTTTTGGCAATCAGCCCCAGCATTTT
>-|12|TRBV29-1|-|TRBJ1-4
CSAGGVGEKLFF
TGCAGCGCGGGGGGAGTCGGGGAAAAACTGTTTTTT
>-|15|TRBV7-2|-|TRBJ2-1
CASSPSGGPYNEQFF
TGTGCCAGCAGCCCTTCGGGCGGGCCCTACAATGAGCAGTTCTTC
>TRBD1|14|TRBV5-4|-|TRBJ1-1
CASSSGQGGTEAFF
TGTGCCAGCAGCTCTGGACAGGGCGGCACTGAAGCTTTCTTT
>TRBD2|16|TRBV6-1|-|TRBJ2-1
CASSEAAGGSYNEQFF
TGTGCCAGCAGTGAAGCGGCGGGAGGGTCCTACAATGAGCAGTTCTTC
>-|13|TRBV27|-|TRBJ1-1
CASSHRVHTEAFF
TGTGCCAGCAGTCACAGGGTGCACACTGAAGCTTTCTTT
>-|11|TRBV19|-|TRBJ2-3
CASSSSDTQYF
TGTGCCAGTAGTTCGTCGGATACGCAGTATTTT
>TRBD2|13|TRBV10-3|-|TRBJ2-7
CAISSGTAYEQYF
TGTGCCATCAGTAGCGGGACCGCCTACGAGCAGTACTTC
>-|12|TRBV19|many|TRBJ1-1
CASRGRVGEAFF
TGTGCCAGTAGGGGTCGGGTGGGTGAAGCTTTCTTT
>TRBD2|14|TRBV7-9|once|TRBJ2-5
CASSRTSGGETQYF
TGTGCCAGCAGCCGGACTAGCGGGGGTGAGACCCAGTACTTC
>-|14|TRBV5-1|few|TRBJ1-1
CASSLAGERTEAFF
TGCGCCAGCAGCTTGGCGGGGGAGAGAACTGAAGCTTTCTTT
>-|15|TRBV5-1|-|TRBJ1-6
CASSLVPGDNSPLHF
TGCGCCAGCAGCTTGGTTCCCGGGGATAATTCACCCCTCCACTTT
>-|15|TRBV27|-|TRBJ1-2
CASSLSPRGNYGYTF
TGTGCCAGCAGTTTAAGTCCGCGGGGGAACTATGGCTACACCTTC
>-|13|TRBV7-9|-|TRBJ1-2
CASSLERDIYPYF
TGTGCCAGCAGCTTAGAGCGGGACATATATCCTTACTTC
>-|15|TRBV10-3|once|TRBJ2-1
CAISESKGQYNEQFF
TGTGCCATCAGTGAGTCGAAGGGGCAGTACAATGAGCAGTTCTTC
>-|15|TRBV7-9|-|TRBJ2-2
CASSSSGLPREELFF
TGTGCCAGCAGCTCTTCGGGCCTCCCCCGGGAGGAGCTGTTTTTT
>-|11|TRBV30|-|TRBJ1-2
CAWSKNYGYTF
TGTGCCTGGTCTAAGAACTATGGCTACACCTTC
>-|15|TRBV7-9|-|TRBJ1-6
CASSGTGTQNSPLHF
TGTGCCAGCAGCGGGACCGGGACACAGAATTCACCCCTCCACTTT
>-|15|TRBV5-6|-|TRBJ1-1
CASSLPGTMNTEAFF
TGTGCCAGCAGCTTGCCAGGGACTATGAACACTGAAGCTTTCTTT
>TRBD2|14|TRBV5-1|once|TRBJ2-1
CASSLFSGRDEQFF
TGCGCCAGCAGCTTGTTTTCAGGGAGGGACGAGCAGTTCTTC
>-|15|TRBV27|once|TRBJ2-3
CASSPYARRTDTQYF
TGTGCCAGCAGTCCCTACGCGAGGCGCACAGATACGCAGTATTTT
>-|17|TRBV27|-|TRBJ1-2
CASSFLVRNEPNYGYTF
TGTGCCAGCAGTTTTCTTGTGCGGAACGAGCCCAACTATGGCTACACCTTC
>-|14|TRBV2|-|TRBJ1-6
CASRSDSPNSPLHF
TGTGCCAGCAGAAGTGACAGTCCGAATTCACCCCTCCACTTT
>-|15|TRBV5-4|-|TRBJ1-2
CASAIGGSKNYGYTF
TGTGCCAGCGCCATTGGGGGCTCTAAAAACTATGGCTACACCTTC
>TRBD1|18|TRBV27|once|TRBJ1-5
CASSPSSTGYKLNQPQHF
TGTGCCAGCAGTCCCTCCTCGACAGGGTATAAACTAAATCAGCCCCAGCATTTT
>-|12|TRBV21-1|-|TRBJ1-5
CAKHRSNQPQHF
TGTGCCAAACACAGAAGCAATCAGCCCCAGCATTTT
>TRBD2|11|TRBV20-1|-|TRBJ2-3
CSASLGLTQYF
TGCAGTGCTAGTTTGGGACTAACGCAGTATTTT
>-|14|TRBV19|-|TRBJ2-7
CASSEGGGNGEQYF
TGTGCCAGTAGCGAAGGAGGAGGTAATGGCGAGCAGTACTTC
>TRBD1|16|TRBV11-1|-|TRBJ1-1
CASSPRDRGRVTEAFF
TGTGCCAGCAGCCCCCGGGACAGGGGGCGCGTTACTGAAGCTTTCTTT
>-|14|TRBV7-9|-|TRBJ2-1
CASTPKATGDEQFF
TGTGCCAGCACCCCCAAGGCCACGGGTGATGAGCAGTTCTTC
>TRBD2|15|TRBV3-1/TRBV3-2|-|TRBJ2-5
CASSPGLAGRETQYF
TGTGCCAGCAGCCCGGGACTAGCGGGGCGTGAGACCCAGTACTTC
>-|14|TRBV18|-|TRBJ1-1
CASSPETVYTEAFF
TGTGCCAGCTCACCAGAGACAGTCTATACTGAAGCTTTCTTT